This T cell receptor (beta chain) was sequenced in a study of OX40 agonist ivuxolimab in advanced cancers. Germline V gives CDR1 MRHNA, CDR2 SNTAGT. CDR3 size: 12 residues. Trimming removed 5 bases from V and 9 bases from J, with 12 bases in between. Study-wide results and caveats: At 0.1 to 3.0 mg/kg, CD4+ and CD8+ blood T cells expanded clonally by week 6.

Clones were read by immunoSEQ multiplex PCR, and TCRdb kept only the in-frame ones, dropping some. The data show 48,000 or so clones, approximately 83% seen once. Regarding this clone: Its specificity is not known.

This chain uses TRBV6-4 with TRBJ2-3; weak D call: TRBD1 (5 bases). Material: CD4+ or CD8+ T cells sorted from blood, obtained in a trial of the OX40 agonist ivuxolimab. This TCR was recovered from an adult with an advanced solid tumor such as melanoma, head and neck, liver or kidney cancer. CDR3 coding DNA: TGTGCCAGCAGTAACAGGCCGACGACGCAGTATTTT. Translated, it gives CASSNRPTTQYF.